The 14 T cell receptor beta chains listed next were all sequenced from one sample in a study of shared clonotypes between healthy human individuals. The protocol was immunoSEQ multiplex PCR, while the TCRdb copy is restricted to in-frame clones and leaves out a portion. The sample shows roughly 1.5 million clones, 95% to 99% of them seen only once. Sequences were obtained from naive CD4+ T cells sorted from blood. Indicated subset: CD45RA+ positively selected. These receptors originate from a man aged 30-40 years in good health.

This chain connects TRBV5-1 to TRBJ1-2; no definite D call. The CDR3 spans 14 residues. The germline V gene has CDR1 SGHRS and CDR2 YFSETQ. Trimming took off 4 bases at V and 0 bases at J, with 10 bases between the two ends. Here the CDR3 reads CASSPGGTNYGYTF. The DNA for the CDR3 is TGCGCCAGCAGCCCCGGTGGAACTAACTATGGCTACACCTTC. Filled out from reference TRBV5-1 and TRBJ1-2, the complete variable domain reads KAGVTQTPRYLIKTRGQQVTLSCSPISGHRSVSWYQQTPGQGLQFLFEYFSETQRNKGNFPGRFSGRQFSNSRSEMNVSTLELGDSALYLCASSPGGTNYGYTFGSGTRLTVV.

The chain recombines TRBV5-6 with TRBJ2-3, with unresolved D. This CDR3 region has 16 residues. Germline V CDR1 and CDR2: SGHDT, YYEEEE. Trimming cost V 0 bases and J 0 bases, with 11 bases left between them. The CDR3 region has the DNA TGTGCCAGCAGCTTGGGAACTTCCATAAGCACAGATACGCAGTATTTT. The encoded protein is CASSLGTSISTDTQYF.

The CDR3 nucleotides are TGCAGCGTTGGGGGGACACAAGCCTACGAGCAGTACTTC. The encoded protein is CSVGGTQAYEQYF. This chain joins TRBV29-1 and TRBJ2-7; D possibly corresponds to TRBD1 (6 bases). V was pared by 4 bases and J by 2 bases, with 12 bases between. This CDR3 region has 13 residues. Germline assignment: CDR1 SQVTM and CDR2 ANQGSEA.

The chain recombines TRBV6-5 with TRBJ2-3; no firm D call. Germline CDR1 MNHEY, CDR2 SVGAGI. V dropped 7 bases and J dropped 0 bases, with 14 bases sitting between them. The CDR3 covers 15 residues. The CDR3 sequence: CASKGYGGSTDTQYF. For the CDR3, the DNA is TGTGCCAGCAAAGGGTACGGCGGTAGCACAGATACGCAGTATTTT.

This chain connects TRBV5-6 to TRBJ2-4, with TRBD1 as a possible D gene (5 bases). CDR1 and CDR2 from the germline V gene are SGHDT and YYEEEE. The CDR3 extends over 15 amino acids. Trimming shortened V by 4 bases and J by 1 base, and 12 bases separated the two germline ends. The CDR3: CASSVRQLAKNIQYF. The CDR3 nucleotides read TGTGCCAGCAGCGTCAGACAGTTGGCCAAAAACATTCAGTACTTC. Using reference TRBV5-6 and TRBJ2-4 for the parts outside the CDR3, the full variable domain is DAGVTQSPTHLIKTRGQQVTLRCSPKSGHDTVSWYQQALGQGPQFIFQYYEEEERQRGNFPDRFSGHQFPNYSSELNVNALLLGDSALYLCASSVRQLAKNIQYFGAGTRLSVL.

The chain recombines TRBV30 with TRBJ1-1; a possible D gene is TRBD1 (5 bases). This CDR3 is built from 11 residues. Germline V gene sequence: CDR1 GTSNPN, CDR2 SVGIG (reference sequence). V lost 3 bases, J lost 10 bases, and 12 bases lay in between. The CDR3 coding sequence is TGTGCCTGGAGCACAGGCATTGCAGCTTTCTTT. Translated, it gives CAWSTGIAAFF. Drawing the rest from reference TRBV30 and TRBJ1-1, the complete variable domain is SQTIHQWPATLVQPVGSPLSLECTVEGTSNPNLYWYRQAAGRGLQLLFYSVGIGQISSEVPQNLSASRPQDRQFILSSKKLLLSDSGFYLCAWSTGIAAFFGQGTRLTVV.

This chain uses TRBV7-9 with TRBJ2-3; no clear D gene. This CDR3 is 11 amino acids long. Germline values: CDR1 SEHNR, CDR2 FQNEAQ (reference sequence). Trimming took off 3 bases at V and 5 bases at J, with 3 bases between the two ends. The CDR3, as DNA: TGTGCCAGCAGCTTTTTAGATACGCAGTATTTT. It yields the protein CASSFLDTQYF.

The chain couples TRBV6-6 to TRBJ1-5, with D unresolved. The CDR3 totals 15 residues. Germline-derived CDR1 and CDR2 are MNHNY and SVGAGI (reference sequence). The ends were cut back, 0 bases at V and 6 bases at J, with 12 bases in the middle. For the CDR3, the DNA is TGTGCCAGCAGTTACTCACGGGTGTCCAGTCAGCCCCAGCATTTT. Protein sequence: CASSYSRVSSQPQHF.

V is TRBV5-5 and J is TRBJ1-4, with a weak D call TRBD1 (5 bases). The V gene lost 1 base and the J gene lost 6 bases, with 7 bases spanning the gap. The CDR3 contains 13 residues. The germline gives CDR1 SGHKS, CDR2 YYEKEE (reference sequence). DNA of the CDR3: TGTGCCAGCAGCTTGCTACAGGATGAAAAACTGTTTTTT. Protein product: CASSLLQDEKLFF. Looking up the rest from reference TRBV5-5 and TRBJ1-4 gives the full variable domain: DAGVTQSPTHLIKTRGQQVTLRCSPISGHKSVSWYQQVLGQGPQFIFQYYEKEERGRGNFPDRFSARQFPNYSSELNVNALLLGDSALYLCASSLLQDEKLFFGSGTQLSVL.

This clone appeared once. The gene calls are TRBV7-8 and TRBJ1-2, with TRBD1 matching 8 bases. Germline assignment: CDR1 SGHVS and CDR2 FQNEAQ. The CDR3 has 15 residues. Trimming removed 1 base from V and 7 bases from J; junction bases left unmatched: 8. The DNA of the CDR3 is TGTGCCAGCAGCTTAGGGGACAGGTTCGTTGGTGGCTACACCTTC. It codes for CASSLGDRFVGGYTF.

As for this clone: The same CDR3 is also encoded by other DNA sequences in this sample. The rearrangement uses TRBV18 and TRBJ2-2; D not resolved. The ends were cut back, 2 bases at V and 3 bases at J, with 4 bases in the middle. CDR1 is KGHSH, CDR2 LQKENI, per germline. The length of the CDR3 is 13 residues. The CDR3 DNA reads as TGTGCCAGCTCACCAGGGGACACCGGGGAGCTGTTTTTT. Translation: CASSPGDTGELFF.

The V gene is TRBV7-9, the J gene TRBJ1-2; D uncertain. CDR1 and CDR2 from the germline V gene are SEHNR and FQNEAQ (reference sequence). Trimming stripped 0 bases from V and 9 bases from J, with 14 bases between. The CDR3 loop spans 14 amino acids. Here the CDR3 DNA reads TGTGCCAGCAGCTTAGCGGGCGTCTATGGCAGCTACACCTTC. Its protein product is CASSLAGVYGSYTF.

This clone was picked up one time. The rearrangement uses TRBV18 and TRBJ2-1; 9 nucleotides agree with TRBD2. V lost 5 bases and J lost 0; bases outside the gene matches: 11. The CDR3 is made up of 18 amino acids. Germline V gene lookup returns CDR1 KGHSH and CDR2 LQKENI. CDR3 sequence reads: CASSGASGTRSSYNEQFF. The DNA for the CDR3 is TGTGCCAGCTCAGGGGCTAGCGGGACCCGGAGCTCCTACAATGAGCAGTTCTTC. Full variable domain (outside the CDR3, taken from reference TRBV18 and TRBJ2-1): NAGVMQNPRHLVRRRGQEARLRCSPMKGHSHVYWYRQLPEEGLKFMVYLQKENIIDESGMPKERFSAEFPKEGPSILRIQQVVRGDSAAYFCASSGASGTRSSYNEQFFGPGTRLTVL.

The V call is TRBV5-1, the J call TRBJ2-7, with 11 positions matching TRBD1. CDR1 and CDR2 (germline): SGHRS, YFSETQ. CDR3 length equals 15 residues. V trimming: 4 bases; J trimming: 2 bases; junction bases outside the gene matches: 5. The CDR3 sequence: CASSGGQGAAYEQYF. CDR3 bases: TGCGCCAGCAGCGGCGGACAGGGGGCGGCCTACGAGCAGTACTTC.